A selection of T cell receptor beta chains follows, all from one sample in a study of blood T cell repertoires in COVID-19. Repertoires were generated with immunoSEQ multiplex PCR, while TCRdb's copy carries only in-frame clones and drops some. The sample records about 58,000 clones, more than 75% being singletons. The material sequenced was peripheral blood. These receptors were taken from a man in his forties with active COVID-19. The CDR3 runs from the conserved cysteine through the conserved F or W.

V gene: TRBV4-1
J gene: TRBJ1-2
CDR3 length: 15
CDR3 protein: CASSQVGEGNYGYTF

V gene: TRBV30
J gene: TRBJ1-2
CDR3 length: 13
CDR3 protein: CAWSIGTAFGYTF

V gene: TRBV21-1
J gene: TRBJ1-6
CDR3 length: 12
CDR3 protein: CAIPRGNSPLHF

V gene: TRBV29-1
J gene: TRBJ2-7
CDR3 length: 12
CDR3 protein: CSVTGQGYEQYF

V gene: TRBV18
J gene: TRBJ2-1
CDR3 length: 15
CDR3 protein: CASSPTGTSYNEQFF

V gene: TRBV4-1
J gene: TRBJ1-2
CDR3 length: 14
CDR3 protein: CASSPLDGDYGYTF

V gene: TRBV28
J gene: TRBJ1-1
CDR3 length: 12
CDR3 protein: CASSSVNSEAFF

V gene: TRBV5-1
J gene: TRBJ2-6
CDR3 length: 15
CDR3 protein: CASSLVGAGANVLTF

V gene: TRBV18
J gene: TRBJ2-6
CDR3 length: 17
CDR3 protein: CASSSGQGASGANVLTF

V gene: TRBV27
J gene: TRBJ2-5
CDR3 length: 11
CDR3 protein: CASSRGKTQYF

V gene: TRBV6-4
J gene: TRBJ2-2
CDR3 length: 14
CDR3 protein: CASSDSPDTGELFF

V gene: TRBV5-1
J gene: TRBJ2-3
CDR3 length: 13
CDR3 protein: CASSRTAPDTQYF

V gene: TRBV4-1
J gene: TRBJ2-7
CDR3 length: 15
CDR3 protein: CASSQGTSGAYEQYF

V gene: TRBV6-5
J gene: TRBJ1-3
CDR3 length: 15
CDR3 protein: CASSYSRVSGTDIYF

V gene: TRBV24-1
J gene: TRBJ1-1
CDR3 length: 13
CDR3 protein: CATSRTADTEAFF

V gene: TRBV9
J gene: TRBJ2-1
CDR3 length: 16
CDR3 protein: CASSGASGTDYNEQFF

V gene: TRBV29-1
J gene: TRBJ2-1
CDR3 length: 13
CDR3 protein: CSVPAGPYNEQFF

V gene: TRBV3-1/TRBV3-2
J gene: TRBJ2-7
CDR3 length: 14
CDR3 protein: CASSLRTGPYEQYF

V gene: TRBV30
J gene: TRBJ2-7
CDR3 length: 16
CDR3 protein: CAWRASGIQGPYEQYF

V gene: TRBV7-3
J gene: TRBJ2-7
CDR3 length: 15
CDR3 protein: CASSPGGAGASEQYF

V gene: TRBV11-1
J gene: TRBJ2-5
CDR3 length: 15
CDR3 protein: CASSNGQGRGETQYF

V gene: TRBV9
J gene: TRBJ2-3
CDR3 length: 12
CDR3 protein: CASSVEQDTQYF

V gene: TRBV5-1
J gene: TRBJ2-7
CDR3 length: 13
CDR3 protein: CASSFSGSYEQYF

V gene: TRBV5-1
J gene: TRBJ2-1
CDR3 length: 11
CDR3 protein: CASSSGLASFF

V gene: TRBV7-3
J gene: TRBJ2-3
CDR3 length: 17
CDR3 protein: CASSLIGLAGGRDTQYF

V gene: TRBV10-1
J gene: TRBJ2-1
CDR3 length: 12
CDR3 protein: CASGEGDREQFF

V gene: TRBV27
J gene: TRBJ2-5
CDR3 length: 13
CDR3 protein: CASSPRTQETQYF

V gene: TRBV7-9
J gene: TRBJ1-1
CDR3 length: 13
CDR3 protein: CASSLNSQVEAFF

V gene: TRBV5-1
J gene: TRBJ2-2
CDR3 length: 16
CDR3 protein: CASSLTETENTGELFF

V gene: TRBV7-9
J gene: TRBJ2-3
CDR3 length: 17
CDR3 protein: CASSLVRSADRTDTQYF

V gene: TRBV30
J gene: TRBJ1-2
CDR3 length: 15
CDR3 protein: CAWSVGSPGIYGYTF

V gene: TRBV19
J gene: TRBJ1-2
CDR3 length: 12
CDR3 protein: CASSIIGQSSQF

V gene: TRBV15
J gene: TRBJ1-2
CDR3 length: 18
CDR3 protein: CATSPQEGEVGAHYGYTF

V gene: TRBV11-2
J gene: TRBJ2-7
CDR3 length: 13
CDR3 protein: CASTLGQAGEQYF

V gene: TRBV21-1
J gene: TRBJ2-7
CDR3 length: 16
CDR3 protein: CASSKVHRDTYFEQYF

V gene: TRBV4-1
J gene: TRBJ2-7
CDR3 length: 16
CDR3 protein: CASSQGVLAPAGEQYF

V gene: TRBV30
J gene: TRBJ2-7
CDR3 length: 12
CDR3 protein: CAWSGTVREQYF

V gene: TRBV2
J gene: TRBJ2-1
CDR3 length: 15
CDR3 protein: CASSETLMRDNPQFF

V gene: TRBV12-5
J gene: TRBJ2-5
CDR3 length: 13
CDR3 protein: CASGPGGMETQYF

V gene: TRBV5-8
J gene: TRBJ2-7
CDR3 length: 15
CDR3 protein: CASLPRDRGAYEQYF

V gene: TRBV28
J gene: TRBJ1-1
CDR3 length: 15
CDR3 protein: CASSLRTGVPSEAFF